This T cell receptor beta chain was retrieved from a study of T-cell memory formation after mild COVID-19. Notes on the study in general: Researchers found some responding clones in pre-infection memory, a sign that cross-reactive memory joined. Clones shrinking between day 15 and 85 showed a balanced CD4/CD8 split, and those that grew later tilted toward CD4+.

This clonotype showed up many times. Its target is not known. CDR3 length equals 14 residues. Germline V lookup: CDR1 SGHTA, CDR2 FQGNSA. TCR alpha and TCR beta cDNA libraries carrying sample barcodes and UMIs came from 5'RACE with constant-segment primers. Using its own MiXCR run on the 5' RACE reads, TCRdb lists one record per CDR3 protein. Of 300,000 to 400,000 distinct CDR3 sequences listed, about 15% are singletons. Source material: PBMCs or a T cell subset sorted from them (not recorded which). This receptor was taken from a man between 18 and 29 years old who had mild COVID-19 (a few samples of this study predate the infection). Cell type and time point are not known. The chain combines TRBV7-2 with TRBJ2-5; TRBD2 might be the D (6 bases). The CDR3 sequence: CACSRDLYQETQYF. In nucleotides, the CDR3 is TGTGCTTGCAGTCGGGACTTGTACCAAGAGACCCAGTACTTC.